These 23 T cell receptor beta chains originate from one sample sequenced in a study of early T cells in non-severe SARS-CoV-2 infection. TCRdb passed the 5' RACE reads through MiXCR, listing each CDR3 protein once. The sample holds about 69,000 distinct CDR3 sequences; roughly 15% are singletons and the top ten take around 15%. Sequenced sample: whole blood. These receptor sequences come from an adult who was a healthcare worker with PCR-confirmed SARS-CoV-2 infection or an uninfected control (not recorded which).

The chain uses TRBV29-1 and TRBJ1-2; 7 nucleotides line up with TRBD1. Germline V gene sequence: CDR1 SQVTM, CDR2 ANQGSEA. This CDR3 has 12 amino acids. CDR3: CSYRGSNYGYTF. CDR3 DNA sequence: TGCAGTTACAGGGGATCTAACTATGGCTACACCTTC.

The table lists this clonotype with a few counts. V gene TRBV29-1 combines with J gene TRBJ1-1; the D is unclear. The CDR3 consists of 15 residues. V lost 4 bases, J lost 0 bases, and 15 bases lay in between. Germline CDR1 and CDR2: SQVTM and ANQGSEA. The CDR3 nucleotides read TGCAGCGTTGTTGCCGTACGAAATTTGAACACTGAAGCTTTCTTT. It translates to CSVVAVRNLNTEAFF.

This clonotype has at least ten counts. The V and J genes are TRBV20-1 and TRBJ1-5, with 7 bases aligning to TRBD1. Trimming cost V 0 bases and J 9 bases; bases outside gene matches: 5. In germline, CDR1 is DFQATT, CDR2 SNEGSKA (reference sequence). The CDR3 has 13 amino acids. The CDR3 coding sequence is TGCAGTGCTAGAGATAAGGGGGCCGTGCCCCAGCATTTT. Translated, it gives CSARDKGAVPQHF.

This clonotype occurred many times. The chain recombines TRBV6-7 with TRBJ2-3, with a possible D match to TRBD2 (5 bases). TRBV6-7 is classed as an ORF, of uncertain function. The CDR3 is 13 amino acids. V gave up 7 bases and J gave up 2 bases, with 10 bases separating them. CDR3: CASTLDSTDTQYF. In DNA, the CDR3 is TGTGCCAGCACCTTGGACTCCACAGATACGCAGTATTTT.

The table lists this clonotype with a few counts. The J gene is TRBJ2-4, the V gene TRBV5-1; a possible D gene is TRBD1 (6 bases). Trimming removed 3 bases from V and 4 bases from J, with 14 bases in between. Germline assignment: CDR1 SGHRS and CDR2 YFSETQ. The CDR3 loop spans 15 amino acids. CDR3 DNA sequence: TGCGCCAGCAGCTCCGAACCCGGACAGAAAAACATTCAGTACTTC. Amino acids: CASSSEPGQKNIQYF.

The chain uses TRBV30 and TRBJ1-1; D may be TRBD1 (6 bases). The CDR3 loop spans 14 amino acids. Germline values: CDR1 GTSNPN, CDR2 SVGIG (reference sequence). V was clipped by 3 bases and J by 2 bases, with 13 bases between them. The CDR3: CAWSRGHRNTEAFF. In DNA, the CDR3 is TGTGCCTGGAGCCGGGGACACCGCAACACTGAAGCTTTCTTT.

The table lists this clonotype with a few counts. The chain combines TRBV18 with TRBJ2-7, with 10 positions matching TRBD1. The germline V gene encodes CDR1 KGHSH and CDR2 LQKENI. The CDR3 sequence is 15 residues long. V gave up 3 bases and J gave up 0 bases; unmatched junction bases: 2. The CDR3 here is CASSPWTGGSYEQYF. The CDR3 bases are TGTGCCAGCTCACCTTGGACAGGGGGCTCCTACGAGCAGTACTTC.

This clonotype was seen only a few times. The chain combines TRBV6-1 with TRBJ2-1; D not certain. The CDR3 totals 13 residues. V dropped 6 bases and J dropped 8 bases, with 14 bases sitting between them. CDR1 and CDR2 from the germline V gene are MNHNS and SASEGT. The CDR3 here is CASRILGWDEQFF. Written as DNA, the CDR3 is TGTGCCAGCAGGATTCTAGGCTGGGATGAGCAGTTCTTC.

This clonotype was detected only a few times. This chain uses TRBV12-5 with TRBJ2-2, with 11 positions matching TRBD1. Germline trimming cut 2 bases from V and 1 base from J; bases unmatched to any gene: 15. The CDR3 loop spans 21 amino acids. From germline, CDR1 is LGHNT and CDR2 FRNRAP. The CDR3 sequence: CASGLPTDLEDRGRNTGELFF. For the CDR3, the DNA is TGTGCTAGTGGTTTGCCGACGGACCTAGAGGACAGGGGGCGGAACACCGGGGAGCTGTTTTTT.

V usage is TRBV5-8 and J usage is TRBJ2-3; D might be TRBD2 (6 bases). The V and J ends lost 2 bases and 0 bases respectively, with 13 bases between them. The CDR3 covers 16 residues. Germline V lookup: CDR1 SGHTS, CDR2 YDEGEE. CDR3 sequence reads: CASSLGGRSSTDTQYF. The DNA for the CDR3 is TGTGCCAGCAGCTTAGGAGGGCGATCGAGCACAGATACGCAGTATTTT.

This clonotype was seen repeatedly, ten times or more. The CDR3 DNA reads TGTGCCAGCAGCGAATCCAGGGGGATCTCCTACAATGAGCAGTTCTTC. Protein sequence: CASSESRGISYNEQFF. This chain joins TRBV11-2 and TRBJ2-1; 7 bases are a match to TRBD1. Germline-derived CDR1 and CDR2 are SGHAT and FQNNGV. With 5 bases clipped from V and 0 bases from J, the junction kept 7 bases outside the gene matches. The CDR3 extends over 16 amino acids.

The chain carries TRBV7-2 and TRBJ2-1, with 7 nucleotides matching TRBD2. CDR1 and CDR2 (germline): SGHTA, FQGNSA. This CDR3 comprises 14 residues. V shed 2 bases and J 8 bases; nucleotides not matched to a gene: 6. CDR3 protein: CASSLMAGVYEQFF. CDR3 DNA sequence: TGTGCCAGCAGCTTAATGGCGGGGGTGTATGAGCAGTTCTTC. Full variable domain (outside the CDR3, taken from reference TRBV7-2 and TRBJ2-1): GAGVSQSPSNKVTEKGKDVELRCDPISGHTALYWYRQSLGQGLEFLIYFQGNSAPDKSGLPSDRFSAERTGGSVSTLTIQRTQQEDSAVYLCASSLMAGVYEQFFGPGTRLTVL.

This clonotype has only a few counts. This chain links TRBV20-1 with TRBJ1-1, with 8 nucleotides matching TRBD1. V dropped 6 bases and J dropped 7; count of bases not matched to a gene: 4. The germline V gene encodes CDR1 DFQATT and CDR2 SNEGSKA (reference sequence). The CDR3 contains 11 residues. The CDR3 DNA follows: TGCAGTGCAGGACAGGGTGGTGAAGCTTTCTTT. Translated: CSAGQGGEAFF.

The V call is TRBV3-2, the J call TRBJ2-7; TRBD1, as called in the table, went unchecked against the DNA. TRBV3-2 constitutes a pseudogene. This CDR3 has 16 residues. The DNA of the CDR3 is TGTGCCAGCAGCCAGGTGGACGGGACCCCCTCCTACGAGCAGTACTTC. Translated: CASSQVDGTPSYEQYF.

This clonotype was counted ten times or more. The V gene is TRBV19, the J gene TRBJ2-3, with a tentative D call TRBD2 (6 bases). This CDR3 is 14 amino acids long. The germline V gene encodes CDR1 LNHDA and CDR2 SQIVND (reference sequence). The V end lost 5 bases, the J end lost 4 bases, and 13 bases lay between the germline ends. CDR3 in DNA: TGTGCCAGTAGTCCCAATGGGAGGTCAGATACGCAGTATTTT. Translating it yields CASSPNGRSDTQYF.

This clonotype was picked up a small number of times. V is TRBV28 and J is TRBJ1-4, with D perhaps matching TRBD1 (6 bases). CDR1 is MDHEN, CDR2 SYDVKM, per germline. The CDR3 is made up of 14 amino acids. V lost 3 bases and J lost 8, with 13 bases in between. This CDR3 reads CASSFFTGNEKLFF. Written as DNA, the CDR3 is TGTGCCAGCAGTTTCTTCACAGGGAACGAAAAACTGTTTTTT.

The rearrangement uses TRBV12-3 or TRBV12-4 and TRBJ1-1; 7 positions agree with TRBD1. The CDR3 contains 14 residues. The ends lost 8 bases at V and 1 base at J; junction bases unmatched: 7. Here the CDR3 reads CASRTGAANTEAFF. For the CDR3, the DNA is TGTGCCAGCCGAACAGGGGCAGCGAACACTGAAGCTTTCTTT.

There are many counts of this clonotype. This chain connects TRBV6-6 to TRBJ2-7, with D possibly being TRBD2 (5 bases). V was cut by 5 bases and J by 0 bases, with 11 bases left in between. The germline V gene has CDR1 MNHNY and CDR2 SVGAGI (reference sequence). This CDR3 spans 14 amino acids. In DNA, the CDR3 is TGTGCCAGCAGTCCTCCGGGATTCTCCTACGAGCAGTACTTC. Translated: CASSPPGFSYEQYF.

The CDR3 protein is CASSLHPGLVFLVNEQFF. Here the CDR3 DNA reads TGTGCCAGCAGCTTACACCCGGGACTAGTATTTCTTGTTAATGAGCAGTTCTTC. The chain uses TRBV28 and TRBJ2-1; 8 bases align to TRBD2. Per germline, CDR1 MDHEN and CDR2 SYDVKM. The V and J ends lost 6 bases and 7 bases, in that order; junction bases with no gene match: 20. This CDR3 region has 18 residues.

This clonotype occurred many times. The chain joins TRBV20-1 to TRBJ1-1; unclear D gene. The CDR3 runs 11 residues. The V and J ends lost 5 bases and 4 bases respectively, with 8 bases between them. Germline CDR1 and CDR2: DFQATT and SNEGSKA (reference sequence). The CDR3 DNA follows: TGCAGTGCTTTCAGGATCACTGAAGCTTTCTTT. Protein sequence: CSAFRITEAFF.

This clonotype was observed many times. CDR3 in DNA: TGTGCCAGCAGCGTGGAGGCGGCCGGGGAGCTGTTTTTT. Translated, it gives CASSVEAAGELFF. The gene calls are TRBV9 and TRBJ2-2; possibly TRBD2 for D (5 bases). The CDR3 is 13 amino acids. The germline V and J ends were trimmed by 2 bases and 6 bases, with 8 bases remaining between them. In germline, CDR1 is SGDLS, CDR2 YYNGEE.

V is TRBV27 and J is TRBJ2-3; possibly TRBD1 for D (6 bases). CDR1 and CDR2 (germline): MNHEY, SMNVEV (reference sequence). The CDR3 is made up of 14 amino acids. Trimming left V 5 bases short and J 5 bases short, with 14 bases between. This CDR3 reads CASSLTGNIDTQYF. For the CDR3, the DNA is TGTGCCAGCAGTCTGACAGGCAATATAGATACGCAGTATTTT.

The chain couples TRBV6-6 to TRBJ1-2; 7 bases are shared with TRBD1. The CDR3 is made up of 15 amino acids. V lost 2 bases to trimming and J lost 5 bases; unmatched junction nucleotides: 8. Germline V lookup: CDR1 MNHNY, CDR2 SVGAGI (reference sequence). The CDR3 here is CASSYTGVTPYGYTF. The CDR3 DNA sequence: TGTGCCAGCAGTTACACAGGGGTGACTCCGTATGGCTACACCTTC.